These 6 T cell receptor beta chains came from one sample sequenced in a study of chemoradiotherapy in HPV16-positive cancers. Clones were read by immunoSEQ multiplex PCR, and TCRdb kept only the in-frame ones, dropping some. The data show 20,000 to 25,000 clones, more than 75% seen once. Sequenced material: blood, taken from a patient who underwent chemoradiotherapy. The receptor set was obtained from a human donor with HPV-associated anogenital cancer.

The V and J genes are TRBV19 and TRBJ1-1, with 8 bases fitting TRBD1. V dropped 8 bases and J dropped 2; count of bases not matched to a gene: 7. This CDR3 comprises 14 residues. The germline V gene has CDR1 LNHDA and CDR2 SQIVND (reference sequence). The CDR3 spells CASCDRGRNTEAFF. Here the CDR3 DNA reads TGTGCCAGTTGCGACAGGGGACGAAACACTGAAGCTTTCTTT.

The chain is built from TRBV11-2 and TRBJ2-2; weak D call: TRBD2 (5 bases). This CDR3 region has 13 residues. The V and J ends lost 7 bases and 7 bases respectively, with 13 bases between them. CDR1 and CDR2 (germline): SGHAT, FQNNGV. CDR3 nucleotides: TGTGCCAGCACCTTTGGGGAGAGCGGGGAGCTGTTTTTT. Its protein is CASTFGESGELFF. Using reference TRBV11-2 and TRBJ2-2 for the parts outside the CDR3, the full variable domain is EAGVAQSPRYKIIEKRQSVAFWCNPISGHATLYWYQQILGQGPKLLIQFQNNGVVDDSQLPKDRFSAERLKGVDSTLKIQPAKLEDSAVYLCASTFGESGELFFGEGSRLTVL.

The CDR3 here is CAWSVWLAAGETQYF. The CDR3 nucleotides are TGTGCCTGGAGTGTATGGCTAGCGGCTGGGGAGACCCAGTACTTC. This chain connects TRBV30 to TRBJ2-5, with TRBD2 identical over 7 bases. Trimming took 0 bases from V and 5 from J; bases not matched to a gene: 9. From germline, CDR1 is GTSNPN and CDR2 SVGIG (reference sequence). CDR3 length: 15 residues.

The chain uses TRBV5-1 and TRBJ2-2; a weak D match, TRBD1 (5 bases). Germline CDR1 reads SGHRS; CDR2 reads YFSETQ. The CDR3 is 14 amino acids. Trimming removed 4 bases from V and 7 bases from J, with 14 bases in between. CDR3 protein: CASSPFQGGGELFF. For the CDR3, the DNA is TGCGCCAGCAGCCCCTTTCAGGGTGGCGGGGAGCTGTTTTTT.

The chain combines TRBV11-2 with TRBJ1-3; D might be TRBD1 (5 bases). Germline V CDR1 and CDR2: SGHAT, FQNNGV. CDR3 length: 16 amino acids. V was trimmed by 3 bases and J by 2 bases, leaving 14 bases between them. The DNA for the CDR3 is TGTGCCAGCAGCTTCCGACGGGGGTTAACTGGAAACACCATATATTTT. Translation gives CASSFRRGLTGNTIYF.

The CDR3 bases are TGTGCCAGTAACCTAAACCCCCCCGATTGGCGCTCGCCCCAGCATTTT. This gives the protein CASNLNPPDWRSPQHF. The chain couples TRBV19 to TRBJ1-5; the D is unclear. Germline CDR1 LNHDA, CDR2 SQIVND (reference sequence). Trimming stripped 7 bases from V and 9 bases from J, with 25 bases between. This CDR3 spans 16 amino acids.